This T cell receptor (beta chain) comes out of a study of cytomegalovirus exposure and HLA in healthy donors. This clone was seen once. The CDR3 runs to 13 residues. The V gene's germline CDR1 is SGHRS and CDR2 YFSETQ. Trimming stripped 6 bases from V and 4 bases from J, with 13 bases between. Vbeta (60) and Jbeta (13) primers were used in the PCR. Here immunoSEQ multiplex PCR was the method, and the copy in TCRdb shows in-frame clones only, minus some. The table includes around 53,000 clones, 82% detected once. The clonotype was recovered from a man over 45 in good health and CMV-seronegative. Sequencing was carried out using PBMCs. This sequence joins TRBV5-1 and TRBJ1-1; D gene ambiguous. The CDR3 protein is CASTWARGTEAFF. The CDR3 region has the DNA TGCGCCAGCACGTGGGCGCGGGGCACTGAAGCTTTCTTT.